This TCR beta chain derives from a study of blood T cells in healthy people across ages. A J-beta primer mix and a sample-barcoded 5' primer were used in a second PCR of about 6 to 12 cycles. No fewer than 3 million CDR3-containing paired-end reads came from each sample. TCRdb fed the 5' RACE reads into MiXCR, producing one record per CDR3 protein. The table lists about 1.5 million distinct CDR3 sequences, roughly 40% of them singletons. This clonotype has more than one count but fewer than ten. In terms of origin and age, donors were healthy Caucasian individuals from Russia aged 6 to 90. V was pared by 7 bases and J by 0 bases, with 9 bases between. The CDR3 is 14 amino acids. Germline V gene data show CDR1 as MDHEN and CDR2 as SYDVKM.

The chain uses TRBV28 and TRBJ2-2, with a tentative D call TRBD2 (5 bases). The TCR comes from a young woman in good health. The sample taken for sequencing was blood. CDR3 bases: TGTGCCAGCACCATTAGCGCGAACACCGGGGAGCTGTTTTTT. Amino acid sequence: CASTISANTGELFF.